A few counts support the clone carrying this T cell receptor (beta chain). As yet, its antigen is unknown. The sample belongs to a study of cytomegalovirus exposure and HLA in healthy donors. Study results and limitations: For most subjects, TCR beta sequences were reported to predict HLA-A and HLA-B alleles with accuracy.

PCR involved 60 Vbeta and 13 Jbeta primers. Libraries were prepared by immunoSEQ multiplex PCR; TCRdb keeps only in-frame clonotypes and omits some of them. The sample lists around 150,000 clones, around 68% occurring once. The sequence was collected from a man aged 50-59 years in good health and CMV-seronegative. Source material: PBMCs.

The CDR3 bases are TGTGCCAGCAGCTTAGACGGGAGTACAACCTACGAGCAGTACTTC. It yields the protein CASSLDGSTTYEQYF. The V call is TRBV5-4, the J call TRBJ2-7; TRBD2 is a possible D gene (6 bases). V shed 2 bases and J shed 2 bases, with 14 bases lying between them. The CDR3 runs 15 residues. Germline CDR1 is SGHNT and CDR2 is YYREEE (reference sequence).